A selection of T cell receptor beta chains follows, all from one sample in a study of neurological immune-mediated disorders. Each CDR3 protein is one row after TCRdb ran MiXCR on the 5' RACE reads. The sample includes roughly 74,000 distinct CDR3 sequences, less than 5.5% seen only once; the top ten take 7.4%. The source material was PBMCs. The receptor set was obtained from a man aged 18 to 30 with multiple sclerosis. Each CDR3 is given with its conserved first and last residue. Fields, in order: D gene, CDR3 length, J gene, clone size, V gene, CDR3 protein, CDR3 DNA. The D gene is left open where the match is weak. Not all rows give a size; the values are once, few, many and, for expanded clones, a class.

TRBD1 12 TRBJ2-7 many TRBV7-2 CASGQGPYEQYF TGTGCCAGCGGACAGGGACCCTACGAGCAGTACTTC
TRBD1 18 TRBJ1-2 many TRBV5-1 CASSLTGQLTAIGYGYTF TGCGCCAGCAGCTTGACGGGACAGCTAACTGCTATTGGCTATGGCTACACCTTC
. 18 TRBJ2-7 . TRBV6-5 CASSRVNYGGRPFHEQYF TGTGCCAGCAGTCGTGTGAACTATGGAGGGAGGCCATTTCACGAGCAGTACTTC
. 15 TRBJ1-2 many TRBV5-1 CASSLGGSPNYGYTF TGCGCCAGCAGCCTGGGGGGGAGCCCTAACTATGGCTACACCTTC
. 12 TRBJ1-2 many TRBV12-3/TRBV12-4 CASSSRERGYTF TGTGCCAGCAGTTCGCGGGAGCGTGGCTACACCTTC
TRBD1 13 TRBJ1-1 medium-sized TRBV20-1 CSARDTGDTEAFF TGCAGTGCTAGAGATACAGGGGACACTGAAGCTTTCTTT
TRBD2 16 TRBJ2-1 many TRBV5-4 CASSRPSSGGYNEQFF TGTGCCAGCAGCCGACCCAGCAGCGGGGGGTACAATGAGCAGTTCTTC
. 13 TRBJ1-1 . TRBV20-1 CSALDSKNTEAFF TGCAGTGCTTTGGACAGTAAAAACACTGAAGCTTTCTTT
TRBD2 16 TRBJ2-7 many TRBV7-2 CASSPKGTSGAREQYF TGTGCCAGCAGCCCGAAAGGGACTAGCGGGGCCCGCGAGCAGTACTTC
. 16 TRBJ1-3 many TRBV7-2 CASSLMGHSSGNTIYF TGTGCCAGCAGCCTTATGGGTCACAGCTCTGGAAACACCATATATTTT
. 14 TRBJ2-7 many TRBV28 CASSLLADSYEQYF TGTGCCAGCAGTTTATTAGCGGATTCCTACGAGCAGTACTTC
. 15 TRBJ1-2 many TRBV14 CASSQDIGGLYGYTF TGTGCCAGCAGCCAAGATATCGGAGGGTTGTATGGCTACACCTTC
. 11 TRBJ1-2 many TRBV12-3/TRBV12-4 CATEPGDGYTF TGTGCCACCGAACCGGGCGATGGCTACACCTTC
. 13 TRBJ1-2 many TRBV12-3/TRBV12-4 CASSANGGDGYTF TGTGCCAGCAGTGCCAACGGGGGCGATGGCTACACCTTC
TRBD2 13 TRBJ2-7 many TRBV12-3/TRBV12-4 CASRLAGAYEQYF TGTGCCAGCAGGCTAGCGGGAGCCTACGAGCAGTACTTC
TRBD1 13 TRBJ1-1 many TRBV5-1 CATRGARSAEAFF TGCGCCACCAGGGGGGCGAGGAGCGCTGAAGCTTTCTTT
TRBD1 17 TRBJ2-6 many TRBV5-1 CASSGRQGSAGANVLTF TGCGCCAGCAGCGGCCGACAGGGTTCCGCTGGGGCCAACGTCCTGACTTTC
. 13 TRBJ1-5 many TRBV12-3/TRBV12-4 CASSLERNQPQHF TGTGCCAGCAGTTTAGAGAGAAATCAGCCCCAGCATTTT
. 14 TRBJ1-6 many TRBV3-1 CASAPRDVNSPLHF TGTGCCAGCGCCCCCCGGGACGTAAATTCACCCCTCCACTTT
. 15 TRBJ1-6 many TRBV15 CATSSPSPQASPLNF TGTGCCACCAGCAGCCCAAGCCCGCAGGCATCACCCCTCAACTTT
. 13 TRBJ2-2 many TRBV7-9 CASSGVGTGELFF TGTGCCAGCAGCGGTGTGGGCACCGGGGAGCTGTTTTTT
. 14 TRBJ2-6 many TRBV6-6 CASSYTSGANVLTF TGTGCCAGCAGTTATACATCTGGGGCCAACGTCCTGACTTTC
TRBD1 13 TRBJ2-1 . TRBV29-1 CSVMTGGIDEQFF TGCAGCGTAATGACAGGGGGCATCGATGAGCAGTTCTTC
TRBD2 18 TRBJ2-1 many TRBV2 CASSPSVGRGGSYNEQFF TGTGCCAGCAGTCCCTCGGTGGGGCGGGGGGGCTCCTACAATGAGCAGTTCTTC
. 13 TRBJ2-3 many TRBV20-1 CSPRGAFTDTQYF TGCAGCCCCCGGGGGGCGTTTACAGATACGCAGTATTTT
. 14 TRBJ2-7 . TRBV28 CASRAFGASYEQYF TGTGCCAGCAGGGCCTTTGGAGCCTCCTACGAGCAGTACTTC
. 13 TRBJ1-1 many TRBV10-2 CASSHNRNTEAFF TGCGCCAGCAGTCACAACAGGAACACTGAAGCTTTCTTT
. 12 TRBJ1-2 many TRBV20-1 CSATDRIYGYTF TGCAGTGCTACCGACAGGATCTATGGCTACACCTTC
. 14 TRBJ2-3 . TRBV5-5 CASSLRGITDTQYF TGTGCCAGCAGCTTGCGAGGGATCACAGATACGCAGTATTTT
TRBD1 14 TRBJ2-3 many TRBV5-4 CASRLGQGQDTQYF TGTGCCAGCAGACTTGGACAGGGGCAGGATACGCAGTATTTT
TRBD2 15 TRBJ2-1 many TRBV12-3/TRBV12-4 CASSRPGGGYNEQFF TGTGCCAGCAGCCGGCCGGGGGGGGGATACAATGAGCAGTTCTTC
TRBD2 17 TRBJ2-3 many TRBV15 CATSRDRAAGKGDTQYF TGTGCCACCAGCAGAGATAGGGCAGCGGGAAAGGGGGATACGCAGTATTTT
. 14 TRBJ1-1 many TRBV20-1 CSAETFRGNTEAFF TGCAGTGCCGAAACGTTCAGGGGGAACACTGAAGCTTTCTTT
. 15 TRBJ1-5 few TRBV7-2 CASSLKATSNQPQNF TGTGCCAGCAGCTTAAAGGCCACTAGCAATCAGCCCCAGAATTTT
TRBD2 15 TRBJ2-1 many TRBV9 CASSPLAGAYNEQFF TGTGCCAGCAGCCCTTTAGCGGGGGCCTACAATGAGCAGTTCTTC
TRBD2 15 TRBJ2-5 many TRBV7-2 CASSLAGTSEETQYF TGTGCCAGCAGCTTAGCGGGGACTAGCGAAGAGACCCAGTACTTC
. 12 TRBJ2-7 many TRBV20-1 CSANDDLYEQYF TGCAGTGCTAATGATGATCTCTACGAGCAGTACTTC
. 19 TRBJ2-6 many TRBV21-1 CASSKSRTGLSSGANVLTF TGTGCCAGCAGCAAATCCCGGACAGGATTAAGCTCTGGGGCCAACGTCCTGACTTTC
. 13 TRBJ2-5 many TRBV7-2 CASSPAGEETQYF TGTGCCAGCAGCCCGGCAGGGGAAGAGACCCAGTACTTC
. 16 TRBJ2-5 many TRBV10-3 CAISEGGYTYQETQYF TGTGCCATCAGTGAAGGAGGGTACACGTACCAAGAGACCCAGTACTTC
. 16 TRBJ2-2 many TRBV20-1 CSAPRTDFFGTGELFF TGCAGTGCTCCCCGGACAGACTTCTTTGGCACCGGGGAGCTGTTTTTT
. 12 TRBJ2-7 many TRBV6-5 CASSSVSYEQYF TGTGCCAGCAGTTCGGTCTCCTACGAGCAGTACTTC
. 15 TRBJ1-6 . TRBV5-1 CASSLDGERNSPLNF TGCGCCAGCAGCTTGGACGGGGAGCGGAATTCACCCCTCAACTTT
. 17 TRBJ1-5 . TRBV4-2 CASSQVSLGAPNQPQNF TGTGCCAGCAGCCAAGTATCCCTCGGGGCCCCGAATCAGCCCCAGAATTTT
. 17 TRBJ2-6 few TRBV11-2 CASSLDLGASGAKVLTF TGTGCCAGCAGCTTAGATCTAGGAGCGTCGGGGGCCAAAGTCCTGACTTTC
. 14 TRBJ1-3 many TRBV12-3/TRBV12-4 CASIGGTAGNTIYF TGTGCCAGCATCGGGGGAACGGCTGGAAACACCATATATTTT
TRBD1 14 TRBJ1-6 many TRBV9 CASSHRDSHSPLNF TGTGCCAGCTCCCATCGGGACAGCCATTCACCCCTCAACTTT
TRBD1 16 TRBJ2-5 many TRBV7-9 CASSSERTGEEKTQYF TGTGCCAGCAGCTCCGAACGGACAGGGGAGGAGAAGACCCAGTACTTC
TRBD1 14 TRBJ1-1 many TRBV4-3 CASSQVTGGTEAFF TGCGCCAGCAGCCAAGTAACAGGGGGCACTGAAGCTTTCTTT
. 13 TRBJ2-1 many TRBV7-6 CASSLRLYNEQFF TGTGCCAGCAGCTTAAGACTGTACAATGAGCAGTTCTTC
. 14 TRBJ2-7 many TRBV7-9 CASSLTASSYEQYF TGTGCCAGCAGCTTAACAGCCTCCTCCTACGAGCAGTACTTC
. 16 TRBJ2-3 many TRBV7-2 CASSLSSSASTDTQYF TGTGCCAGCAGCTTAAGTAGTAGCGCCAGCACAGATACGCAGTATTTT
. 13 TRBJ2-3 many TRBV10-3 CAITAGPTDTQYF TGTGCCATCACCGCAGGGCCCACAGATACGCAGTATTTT
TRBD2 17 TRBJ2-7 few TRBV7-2 CASSLAMASGSSYEQYF TGTGCCAGCAGCTTAGCGATGGCTAGCGGGAGCTCCTACGAGCAGTACTTC
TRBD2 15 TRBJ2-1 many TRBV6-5 CASKPAGNLLNEQFF TGTGCCAGCAAACCAGCGGGAAATCTATTAAATGAGCAGTTCTTC